At least ten counts were recorded for the clone carrying this T cell receptor (beta chain). From the 5' RACE reads, TCRdb called clonotypes with MiXCR, one entry per CDR3 protein. The data contain 30,000 or so distinct CDR3 sequences, more than 8% of them singletons. Time point defined: sample taken at primary tumor resection. Unsorted whole RNA samples from tumor, nontumor lung or frozen PBMC were sequenced. The donors comprised around 72 untreated early-stage non-small cell lung cancer patients. The entry originates in a study of spatial heterogeneity in lung cancer. This material consisted of PBMCs, taken at surgery. The source is a female donor with early-stage non-small cell lung cancer.

CDR3 sequence (DNA): TGTGCCAGCAGGGGCTCGGTAGCGAATGAGCAGTTCTTC. It is translated as CASRGSVANEQFF. The rearrangement links TRBV12-3 or TRBV12-4 to TRBJ2-1, with D possibly being TRBD2 (5 bases). This CDR3 region has 13 residues. Trimming left V 6 bases short and J 7 bases short, with 13 bases between.